One sample yielded the 17 T cell receptor beta chains listed below, sequenced in a study of cytotoxic CD8 clonotypes in ibrutinib-treated CLL. Using immunoSEQ multiplex PCR, the repertoire was profiled, and TCRdb retains in-frame clones only, with some absent. The sample lists some 92,000 clones; approximately 80% were seen once. Sequenced material: PBMCs, taken after 24 months of ibrutinib treatment. These receptors came from a human donor with chronic lymphocytic leukemia.

There are a few counts of this clone. CDR3 protein: CASSKAGSNQPQHF. The CDR3 DNA reads TGTGCCAGCAGCAAGGCGGGGAGCAATCAGCCCCAGCATTTT. This sequence joins TRBV5-4 and TRBJ1-5; D unclear. The germline gives CDR1 SGHNT, CDR2 YYREEE (reference sequence). The CDR3 contains 14 residues. The V and J ends lost 4 bases and 1 base respectively, with 9 bases between them.

The chain combines TRBV7-9 with TRBJ2-6, with a possible D match to TRBD1 (6 bases). The V end was cut by 5 bases, the J end by 11 bases, with 22 bases between. The CDR3 is 16 residues long. Looked up from germline, CDR1 is SEHNR and CDR2 is FQNEAQ (reference sequence). CDR3: CASSTRLRGARDVLTF. CDR3 nucleotide sequence: TGTGCCAGCAGCACCCGCCTCAGGGGAGCGAGGGACGTCCTGACTTTC.

This rearrangement joins TRBV29-1 to TRBJ2-7; the D gene is possibly TRBD2 (5 bases). Germline V CDR1 and CDR2: SQVTM, ANQGSEA. The CDR3 is 11 residues long. Trimming removed 4 bases from V and 5 bases from J, with 9 bases in between. As DNA, the CDR3 is TGCAGCGTTGTTCTAGCACACGAGCAGTACTTC. Its protein product is CSVVLAHEQYF.

A remark on this clone: An end of the junction does not agree with germline; a read error may underlie this. This rearrangement joins TRBV19 to TRBJ1-1; unclear D gene. The CDR3 runs to 10 residues. In germline, CDR1 is LNHDA, CDR2 SQIVND (reference sequence). This CDR3 reads CGEGNTEAFF. DNA for the CDR3: TGCGGAGAGGGGAACACTGAAGCTTTCTTT.

The chain recombines TRBV5-6 with TRBJ1-2; no firm D call. Germline V gene lookup returns CDR1 SGHDT and CDR2 YYEEEE. The ends were cut back, 6 bases at V and 8 bases at J, with 14 bases in the middle. This CDR3 region has 12 residues. CDR3 loop: CASTSAEGGYTF. Written as DNA, the CDR3 is TGTGCCAGCACCTCGGCCGAGGGCGGCTACACCTTC.

V gene TRBV7-6 combines with J gene TRBJ1-1; D ambiguous. Germline-derived CDR1 and CDR2 are SGHVS and FNYEAQ. V was pared by 1 base and J by 1 base, with 4 bases between. The CDR3 is made up of 13 amino acids. DNA of the CDR3: TGTGCCAGCAGCTTAGATTCGAACACTGAAGCTTTCTTT. It is translated as CASSLDSNTEAFF. The full variable domain, with the rest looked up from reference TRBV7-6 and TRBJ1-1, is GAGVSQSPRYKVTKRGQDVALRCDPISGHVSLYWYRQALGQGPEFLTYFNYEAQQDKSGLPNDRFSAERPEGSISTLTIQRTEQRDSAMYRCASSLDSNTEAFFGQGTRLTVV.

The rearrangement links TRBV18 to TRBJ2-7, with D perhaps matching TRBD2 (6 bases). The CDR3 length is 15 residues. The V and J ends lost 6 bases and 4 bases respectively, with 19 bases between them. The germline CDR1 and CDR2 sequences are KGHSH and LQKENI. CDR3 DNA: TGTGCCAGCTCTCCAGCGGGCTACAGTCTGTACGAGCAGTACTTC. Amino acids: CASSPAGYSLYEQYF.

This chain uses TRBV10-2 with TRBJ2-5; D is unclear. CDR1 is WSHSY, CDR2 SAAADI, per germline. The CDR3 is 16 residues long. Trimming pared 4 bases from V and 1 base from J, leaving 16 bases between. The CDR3 DNA follows: TGCGCCAGCAGTGGGCAAGAACACGGTCTCCAAGAGACCCAGTACTTC. Translated, it gives CASSGQEHGLQETQYF.

The gene calls are TRBV27 and TRBJ2-2; D may be TRBD2 (5 bases). V lost 8 bases and J lost 5, with 15 bases in between. The CDR3 loop spans 14 amino acids. Germline V CDR1 and CDR2: MNHEY, SMNVEV (reference sequence). As DNA, the CDR3 is TGTGCCAGCTCCCTAATGAGGGCTACCGGGGAGCTGTTTTTT. Its protein is CASSLMRATGELFF.

The genes are TRBV7-3 and TRBJ2-7, with D perhaps TRBD1 (5 bases). The CDR3 is 16 amino acids. The germline gives CDR1 SGHTA, CDR2 FQGTGA. V was clipped by 5 bases and J by 3 bases, with 20 bases between them. The CDR3 DNA follows: TGTGCCAGCAGCCAAAAGGGGCCGGCCTGTCGCTACGAGCAGTACTTC. Translated, it gives CASSQKGPACRYEQYF.

The chain links TRBV6-1 to TRBJ2-7; 7 bases fit TRBD1. V was pared by 7 bases and J by 2 bases, with 5 bases of the junction left unmatched. Germline CDR1 MNHNS, CDR2 SASEGT. The length of the CDR3 is 13 residues. The CDR3 here is CASIRGQTYEQYF. The DNA of the CDR3 is TGTGCCAGCATCAGGGGACAGACCTACGAGCAGTACTTC.

The V and J genes are TRBV27 and TRBJ2-2; 9 nucleotides align to TRBD1. After removal of 6 bases from V and 3 bases from J, the junction contained 11 bases not matched to a gene. The CDR3 runs to 17 residues. CDR1 MNHEY and CDR2 SMNVEV come from the germline V gene (reference sequence). CDR3 DNA sequence: TGTGCCAGCAGGAACAGGGGGCGCGATGGGGACACCGGGGAGCTGTTTTTT. It specifies CASRNRGRDGDTGELFF.

The sample holds one count of this clone. This chain joins TRBV6-6 and TRBJ1-2; maybe TRBD1 (5 bases). Trimming took 2 bases from V and 4 from J, leaving 14 bases between them. CDR3 length: 15 amino acids. The germline V gene encodes CDR1 MNHNY and CDR2 SVGAGI (reference sequence). The CDR3: CASSYPQGLVYGYTF. The CDR3 coding sequence is TGTGCCAGCAGTTACCCCCAGGGTTTGGTCTATGGCTACACCTTC.

This sequence joins TRBV28 and TRBJ2-1; D is unresolved. V was pared by 3 bases and J by 2 bases, with 8 bases between. Germline V gives CDR1 MDHEN, CDR2 SYDVKM. This CDR3 has 14 amino acids. For the CDR3, the DNA is TGTGCCAGCAGTTTGGAACAGACCTACAATGAGCAGTTCTTC. It specifies CASSLEQTYNEQFF.

The rearrangement uses TRBV2 and TRBJ1-4, with TRBD1 matching over 9 bases. V dropped 3 bases and J dropped 6; count of bases not matched to a gene: 5. This CDR3 comprises 15 residues. The germline V gene has CDR1 SNHLY and CDR2 FYNNEI. The CDR3 is CASSDRDRVDEKLFF. The DNA for the CDR3 is TGTGCCAGCAGTGATAGGGACAGGGTGGATGAAAAACTGTTTTTT.

The rearrangement uses TRBV7-9 and TRBJ1-5, with 8 bases lining up with TRBD1. In germline, CDR1 is SEHNR, CDR2 FQNEAQ (reference sequence). The CDR3 length is 14 residues. V was pared by 3 bases and J by 2 bases, with 0 bases of the junction left unmatched. The CDR3 DNA sequence: TGTGCCAGCAGCTTGACAGGGGGCAATCAGCCCCAGCATTTT. Its protein is CASSLTGGNQPQHF.

The rearrangement joins TRBV6-4 to TRBJ2-2; D is possibly TRBD1 (6 bases). The germline gives CDR1 MRHNA, CDR2 SNTAGT. Trimming shortened V by 5 bases and J by 1 base, and 8 bases separated the two germline ends. The CDR3 is 14 residues long. CDR3 amino acids: CASSRQVNTGELFF. DNA of the CDR3: TGTGCCAGCAGTAGACAGGTGAACACCGGGGAGCTGTTTTTT.